Listed here are 30 T cell receptor beta chains from one sample, sequenced in a study of cytomegalovirus exposure and HLA in healthy donors. PCR was performed using 60 Vbeta and 13 Jbeta primers. Clones were read by immunoSEQ multiplex PCR, and TCRdb kept only the in-frame ones, dropping some. The sample lists fewer than 150,000 clones; 60% to 80% were seen once. The sample taken for sequencing was PBMCs. The receptors shown here come from a woman aged 45-65 years in good health and CMV-seronegative.

The chain carries TRBV5-1 and TRBJ2-2; 11 positions agree with TRBD1. This CDR3 comprises 15 residues. The V and J ends lost 4 bases and 4 bases, in that order; junction bases with no gene match: 3. Per germline, CDR1 SGHRS and CDR2 YFSETQ. DNA for the CDR3: TGCGCCAGCAGCCTCGGACAGGGGGCCACCGGGGAGCTGTTTTTT. This sequence encodes CASSLGQGATGELFF.

The CDR3 is CASRAIGGIYEQYF. In DNA, the CDR3 is TGTGCCAGCAGGGCAATTGGCGGAATATACGAGCAGTACTTC. This chain joins TRBV2 and TRBJ2-7; D gene uncertain. There are 14 residues in the CDR3. Germline V CDR1 and CDR2: SNHLY, FYNNEI. The V and J ends lost 6 bases and 4 bases respectively, with 16 bases between them.

The chain joins TRBV10-3 to TRBJ2-2, with D possibly being TRBD2 (7 bases). V was clipped by 4 bases and J by 3 bases, with 12 bases between them. This CDR3 is 15 amino acids long. Germline V gives CDR1 ENHRY, CDR2 SYGVKD. The CDR3 region is CAISAGGGYTGELFF. The CDR3 DNA reads as TGTGCCATCAGTGCGGGGGGCGGGTACACCGGGGAGCTGTTTTTT.

The chain employs TRBV6-1 and TRBJ2-1; 7 nucleotides agree with TRBD1. Germline loops: CDR1 MNHNS, CDR2 SASEGT. J gave up 3 bases and V 2 bases, and 1 base lay outside the gene matches. The CDR3 sequence is 14 residues long. In DNA form, the CDR3 reads TGTGCCAGCAGTGAACAGGGGGTCTACAATGAGCAGTTCTTC. Residues: CASSEQGVYNEQFF.

V and J are TRBV4-1 and TRBJ2-2, with D possibly matching TRBD1 (6 bases). Trimming took off 0 bases at V and 5 bases at J, with 16 bases between the two ends. This CDR3 contains 17 residues. Germline CDR1 MGHRA, CDR2 YSYEKL. CDR3 sequence (DNA): TGCGCCAGCAGCCAAGAAGCCCTTCAGGGGTGGACCGGGGAGCTGTTTTTT. Its translation: CASSQEALQGWTGELFF.

The V call is TRBV6-1, the J call TRBJ1-5; 8 bases align to TRBD1. There are 13 residues in the CDR3. V dropped 7 bases and J dropped 6; count of bases not matched to a gene: 5. Per the germline V gene, CDR1 is MNHNS and CDR2 is SASEGT. The CDR3 loop reads CASTVTGVQPQHF. CDR3 in DNA: TGTGCCAGCACGGTGACAGGGGTTCAGCCCCAGCATTTT.

There are a few counts of this clone. As DNA, the CDR3 is TGCAGCGTTCTTGGCAAAGGGGTATACGAGCAGTACTTC. Translation gives CSVLGKGVYEQYF. The chain has TRBV29-1 and TRBJ2-7, with D tentatively TRBD1 (5 bases). The V and J ends lost 5 bases and 4 bases respectively, with 15 bases between them. The CDR3 is 13 amino acids. CDR1 and CDR2 (germline): SQVTM, ANQGSEA.

V is TRBV19 and J is TRBJ2-7, with a possible D match to TRBD1 (5 bases). Trimming stripped 3 bases from V and 5 bases from J, with 17 bases between. The CDR3 has 15 amino acids. In germline, CDR1 is LNHDA, CDR2 SQIVND (reference sequence). CDR3: CASSIRWTNYHEQYF. The DNA for the CDR3 is TGTGCCAGTAGTATTCGATGGACAAATTACCACGAGCAGTACTTC.

V is TRBV10-3 and J is TRBJ2-7, with 9 bases lining up with TRBD2. The CDR3 is 12 amino acids. Germline V gene sequence: CDR1 ENHRY, CDR2 SYGVKD. The trim removed 8 bases at V and 6 bases at J, leaving 5 bases unmatched. The CDR3 nucleotides read TGTGCCATCTGGAGCGGGGGGAGCGAGCAGTACTTC. Translating it yields CAIWSGGSEQYF.

The chain combines TRBV7-2 with TRBJ2-5, with 7 bases fitting TRBD2. J gave up 5 bases and V 1 base, and 4 bases lay outside the gene matches. The CDR3 is made up of 14 amino acids. Germline CDR1 is SGHTA and CDR2 is FQGNSA. As DNA, the CDR3 is TGTGCCAGCAGCTTAGTTTCGGGGGGTGAGACCCAGTACTTC. Protein product: CASSLVSGGETQYF.

The rearrangement uses TRBV4-1 and TRBJ2-7; no firm D call. The germline V gene has CDR1 MGHRA and CDR2 YSYEKL. The germline V and J ends were trimmed by 1 base and 9 bases, with 22 bases remaining between them. The CDR3 extends over 16 amino acids. The chain's CDR3 is CASSQGVGATQNWQYF. CDR3 bases: TGCGCCAGCAGCCAAGGGGTAGGAGCCACTCAGAACTGGCAGTACTTC.

The chain couples TRBV5-4 to TRBJ1-4; possibly TRBD1 for D (6 bases). The germline CDR1 and CDR2 sequences are SGHNT and YYREEE (reference sequence). The CDR3 runs 13 residues. V was trimmed by 4 bases and J by 7 bases, leaving 11 bases between them. The CDR3 loop is CASSRRGGEKLFF. The CDR3, as DNA: TGTGCCAGCAGCCGGAGGGGGGGTGAAAAACTGTTTTTT. The variable domain in full, completed from reference TRBV5-4 and TRBJ1-4, reads ETGVTQSPTHLIKTRGQQVTLRCSSQSGHNTVSWYQQALGQGPQFIFQYYREEENGRGNFPPRFSGLQFPNYSSELNVNALELDDSALYLCASSRRGGEKLFFGSGTQLSVL.

The CDR3 nucleotides read TGTGCCAGCAGCTTAAACAGGAACACTGAAGCTTTCTTT. Encoded protein: CASSLNRNTEAFF. V and J are TRBV11-2 and TRBJ1-1; unclear D gene. The germline V gene encodes CDR1 SGHAT and CDR2 FQNNGV. V gave up 2 bases and J gave up 1 base, with 5 bases separating them. CDR3 length: 13 residues.

The gene calls are TRBV6-1 and TRBJ1-2; 8 bases align to TRBD1. The CDR3 is made up of 14 amino acids. Germline-derived CDR1 and CDR2 are MNHNS and SASEGT. V shed 7 bases, J shed 8 bases, and the junction held 12 bases outside the gene matches. The CDR3 loop reads CASNFAGGAEGYTF. In DNA form, the CDR3 reads TGTGCCAGCAACTTTGCAGGGGGCGCGGAAGGCTACACCTTC.

J is TRBJ2-3 and V is TRBV28; 13 bases match TRBD2. The CDR3 consists of 16 residues. CDR1 is MDHEN and CDR2 is SYDVKM in the germline V gene. Trimming took 6 bases from V and 5 from J; bases not matched to a gene: 8. The CDR3 DNA reads as TGTGCCAGCAGACTAGAACTAGCGGGGGGGGAAGATACGCAGTATTTT. Protein: CASRLELAGGEDTQYF.

In regard to this clone: One end of the junction is discordant with germline, which a read error may explain. The chain carries TRBV7-7 and TRBJ2-2; the D is unclear. The CDR3 loop spans 14 amino acids. Germline V gene data show CDR1 as SSHAT and CDR2 as FNYEAQ (reference sequence). The chain's CDR3 is CASSLEGATGELFF. CDR3 DNA: TGTGCTAGCAGCTTAGAAGGAGCTACCGGGGAGCTGTTTTTT. Supplemented by reference TRBV7-7 and TRBJ2-2, the full variable domain reads GAGVSQSPRYKVTKRGQDVTLRCDPISSHATLYWYQQALGQGPEFLTYFNYEAQPDKSGLPSDRFSAERPEGSISTLTIQRTEQRDSAMYRCASSLEGATGELFFGEGSRLTVL.

The chain employs TRBV7-9 and TRBJ1-1; D not resolved. The CDR3 is 13 residues long. The V end lost 7 bases, the J end lost 1 base, and 10 bases lay between the germline ends. Looked up from germline, CDR1 is SEHNR and CDR2 is FQNEAQ (reference sequence). The CDR3 DNA follows: TGTGCCAGCAACTATGCAACGAACACTGAAGCTTTCTTT. Translated: CASNYATNTEAFF.

This clone was observed once. The CDR3 spells CASSQDDSSLNYGYTF. The CDR3 DNA reads as TGCGCCAGCAGCCAAGACGACAGTAGCCTTAACTATGGCTACACCTTC. The chain uses TRBV4-3 and TRBJ1-2; weak D call: TRBD1 (5 bases). The length of the CDR3 is 16 residues. Per germline, CDR1 LGHNA and CDR2 YSLEER. V shed 0 bases and J shed 1 base, with 12 bases lying between them.

The chain uses TRBV27 and TRBJ1-2; perhaps TRBD1 as D (5 bases). Trimming left V 3 bases short and J 4 bases short, with 18 bases between. Germline V gene data show CDR1 as MNHEY and CDR2 as SMNVEV (reference sequence). This CDR3 is built from 16 residues. The DNA for the CDR3 is TGTGCCAGCAGTTTCCGACCGATGACAGAGACCTATGGCTACACCTTC. Translating gives CASSFRPMTETYGYTF.

The chain employs TRBV9 and TRBJ2-7; 10 nucleotides line up with TRBD1. V lost 4 bases, J lost 1 base, and 8 bases stayed unmatched. In germline, CDR1 is SGDLS, CDR2 YYNGEE. CDR3 size: 16 residues. CDR3 nucleotide sequence: TGTGCCAGCAGCTTCCAAGCGGGACAGGGGTCCTACGAGCAGTACTTC. Translation gives CASSFQAGQGSYEQYF.

In nucleotides, the CDR3 is TGTGCCAGCAGCCCGCGGGACAGGGGAATCATGAACACTGAAGCTTTCTTT. It is translated as CASSPRDRGIMNTEAFF. The V gene is TRBV5-5, the J gene TRBJ1-1, with 10 bases matching TRBD1. V lost 4 bases and J lost 0; bases outside the gene matches: 9. CDR3 length equals 17 residues. The germline gives CDR1 SGHKS, CDR2 YYEKEE (reference sequence).

The J gene is TRBJ1-3, the V gene TRBV9, with 11 nucleotides matching TRBD1. The J segment lost 1 base and the V segment lost 4 bases, leaving 7 bases of the junction unmatched. The CDR3 runs 17 residues. Germline loops: CDR1 SGDLS, CDR2 YYNGEE. In nucleotides, the CDR3 is TGTGCCAGCAGCACGGGGACAGGGGGATATTCTGGAAACACCATATATTTT. Amino acid sequence: CASSTGTGGYSGNTIYF.

About this clone: Its ends do not fully match the called genes, so a read error is possible. In DNA form, the CDR3 reads TGTTCCAGCAGCATCGCCGGGACAGTTACCTACGAGCAGTACTTC. Encoded protein: CSSSIAGTVTYEQYF. The chain carries TRBV7-9 and TRBJ2-7; TRBD1 matches at 7 bases. This CDR3 comprises 15 residues. Per germline, CDR1 SEHNR and CDR2 FQNEAQ (reference sequence).

In regard to this clone: Distinct nucleotide sequences in the sample also encode this CDR3. The J gene is TRBJ2-7, the V gene TRBV5-4; D may be TRBD1 (6 bases). Germline V gene data show CDR1 as SGHNT and CDR2 as YYREEE (reference sequence). V was cut by 4 bases and J by 0 bases, with 11 bases left in between. The CDR3 totals 14 residues. In DNA, the CDR3 is TGTGCCAGCAGCCCCGGACAGAGCTCCTACGAGCAGTACTTC. Encoded protein: CASSPGQSSYEQYF.

This chain joins TRBV7-9 and TRBJ2-3; weak D call: TRBD1 (5 bases). Germline V gene sequence: CDR1 SEHNR, CDR2 FQNEAQ (reference sequence). V lost 5 bases to trimming and J lost 2 bases, with 11 bases between them. CDR3 length: 14 residues. CDR3 sequence reads: CASSQYRNTDTQYF. The DNA for the CDR3 is TGTGCCAGCAGCCAATACAGGAACACAGATACGCAGTATTTT.

The chain combines TRBV9 with TRBJ2-3, with TRBD2 identical over 11 bases. J was trimmed by 4 bases and V by 4 bases; bases with no gene match: 8. The germline CDR1 and CDR2 sequences are SGDLS and YYNGEE. The CDR3 contains 16 residues. The CDR3 sequence: CASSPDLAGGSDTQYF. In DNA form, the CDR3 reads TGTGCCAGCAGCCCAGACTTAGCGGGGGGGTCAGATACGCAGTATTTT.

The chain employs TRBV6-1 and TRBJ1-4, with 8 bases lining up with TRBD1. The CDR3 runs 14 residues. V lost 5 bases, J lost 7 bases, and 6 bases stayed unmatched. Germline values: CDR1 MNHNS, CDR2 SASEGT. The CDR3 sequence is CASSPGTGAEKLFF. The CDR3 nucleotides are TGTGCCAGCAGTCCCGGGACAGGCGCTGAAAAACTGTTTTTT.

V and J are TRBV19 and TRBJ1-1; weak D call: TRBD1 (5 bases). The CDR3 runs 12 residues. The V end was cut by 11 bases, the J end by 5 bases, with 15 bases between. CDR1 is LNHDA and CDR2 is SQIVND in the germline V gene (reference sequence). The CDR3 nucleotides read TGTGCCCGAACTCCTAAGGGGACTGAAGCTTTCTTT. Translation gives CARTPKGTEAFF.

The rearrangement joins TRBV15 to TRBJ1-3; D gene ambiguous. Germline V gene lookup returns CDR1 LNHNV and CDR2 YYDKDF (reference sequence). The CDR3 sequence is 16 residues long. Deletions cut 0 bases from V and 2 bases from J, with 11 bases between. The CDR3 loop reads CATSRDRRAAGNTIYF. CDR3 in DNA: TGTGCCACCAGCAGAGATAGGAGGGCAGCTGGAAACACCATATATTTT.

This clone was observed a handful of times. Other nucleotide sequences in the sample specify the same CDR3. The chain is built from TRBV4-1 and TRBJ1-1, with D hard to call. Trimming left V 1 base short and J 1 base short, with 22 bases between. Germline CDR1 and CDR2: MGHRA and YSYEKL. CDR3 length: 19 residues. The CDR3 reads CASSQGVLRRAPGNTEAFF. The DNA for the CDR3 is TGCGCCAGCAGCCAAGGGGTTCTTCGGCGGGCCCCAGGGAACACTGAAGCTTTCTTT.